This TCR beta chain originates from a study of Graves' ophthalmopathy and Graves' hyperthyroidism. Study results and limitations: The study's model predicted ophthalmopathy progression at 65% to 71% sensitivity and approximately 78% specificity.

Amplification targeted the TCR beta CDR3 regions, with RNA transcripts as the source material. An opening RT-PCR round employed HTBI primers and preceded a second-round multiplex PCR. TCRdb itself ran the multiplex PCR reads through MiXCR, one entry per CDR3 protein. The profile shows over 450,000 distinct CDR3 sequences, over 13% of them singletons. This clonotype came up many times. Its antigen is as yet unknown. The sequenced material came from blood. This clonotype originated in a woman aged 25 to 39 with Graves' ophthalmopathy.

The CDR3: CASSSERENEQYF. The CDR3 DNA reads TGTGCCAGCAGTTCAGAAAGGGAGAACGAGCAGTACTTC. The V call is TRBV12-3 or TRBV12-4, the J call TRBJ2-7; perhaps TRBD2 as D (5 bases). The germline V and J ends were trimmed by 4 bases and 5 bases, with 12 bases remaining between them. CDR3 size: 13 residues.